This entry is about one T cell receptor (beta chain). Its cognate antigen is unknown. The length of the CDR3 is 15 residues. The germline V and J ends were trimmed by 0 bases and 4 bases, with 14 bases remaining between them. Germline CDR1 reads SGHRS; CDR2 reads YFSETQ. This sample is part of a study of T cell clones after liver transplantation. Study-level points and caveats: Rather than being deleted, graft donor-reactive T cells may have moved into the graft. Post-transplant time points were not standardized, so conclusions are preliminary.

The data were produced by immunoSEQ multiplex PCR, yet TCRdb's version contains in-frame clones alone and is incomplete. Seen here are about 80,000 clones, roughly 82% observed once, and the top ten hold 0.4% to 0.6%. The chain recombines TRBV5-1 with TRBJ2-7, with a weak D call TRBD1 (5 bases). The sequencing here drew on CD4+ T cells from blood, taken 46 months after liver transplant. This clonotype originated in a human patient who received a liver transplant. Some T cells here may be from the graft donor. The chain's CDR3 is CASSLETTADYEQYF. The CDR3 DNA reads TGCGCCAGCAGCTTGGAGACGACAGCAGATTACGAGCAGTACTTC.